Listed here are 10 T cell receptor beta chains from one sample, sequenced in a study of blood T cells in healthy people across ages. Primers used in a second PCR of about 6 to 12 cycles were a sample-barcoded 5' primer and a J-beta primer mix. TCRdb recomputed calls from the 5' RACE reads with MiXCR, one row per CDR3 protein. The repertoire holds about a million distinct CDR3 sequences, with 45% to 60% as singletons. What was sequenced was blood. The receptors shown here come from a woman aged 55-70 years in good health.

The rearrangement links TRBV18 to TRBJ2-1; D perhaps matches TRBD2 (5 bases). The CDR3 contains 16 residues. The germline V gene encodes CDR1 KGHSH and CDR2 LQKENI. V was pared by 5 bases and J by 4 bases, with 18 bases between. The CDR3 bases are TGTGCCAGCTCAACCGGGGAAGGGTCCTCGTACAATGAGCAGTTCTTC. Encoded protein: CASSTGEGSSYNEQFF.

The V call is TRBV28, the J call TRBJ2-7; 10 bases fit TRBD2. Trimming took 4 bases from V and 7 from J; bases not matched to a gene: 7. CDR3 length: 14 amino acids. CDR1 MDHEN and CDR2 SYDVKM come from the germline V gene. CDR3 in DNA: TGTGCCAGCAGTTCCACCCTAGCGGGAGCTGAGCAGTACTTC. It encodes CASSSTLAGAEQYF.

This clonotype was found a few times. The chain is built from TRBV6-2 or TRBV6-3 and TRBJ1-5; TRBD1 might be the D (6 bases). In germline, CDR1 is MNHEY, CDR2 SVGEGT. The length of the CDR3 is 12 residues. V was pared by 8 bases and J by 5 bases, with 10 bases between. CDR3 sequence (DNA): TGTGCCAGCCAGGGGCGAGATCAGCCCCAGCATTTT. Translation gives CASQGRDQPQHF.

This chain uses TRBV4-1 with TRBJ2-4; 8 bases match TRBD1. Matching the DNA end better, TRBJ2-7 makes the J call doubtful. Germline V CDR1 and CDR2: MGHRA, YSYEKL. The CDR3 length is 16 residues. Here the CDR3 reads CASSRTATGTGYEQYF. CDR3 nucleotides: TGCGCCAGCAGCCGCACAGCCACCGGGACAGGCTACGAGCAGTACTTC.

The genes are TRBV29-1 and TRBJ2-1, with 11 positions matching TRBD1. The CDR3 is made up of 14 amino acids. Germline trimming cut 2 bases from V and 10 bases from J; bases unmatched to any gene: 7. Looked up from germline, CDR1 is SQVTM and CDR2 is ANQGSEA. CDR3 nucleotide sequence: TGCAGCGTTGAAATGGGGACAGGGGGAGGCGAGCAGTTCTTC. Residues: CSVEMGTGGGEQFF.

This clonotype showed up just a few times. The chain is built from TRBV18 and TRBJ2-7; D is unclear. Germline V gene sequence: CDR1 KGHSH, CDR2 LQKENI. This CDR3 is 14 amino acids long. Trimming removed 1 base at V and 0 bases at J, with 7 bases between. CDR3 bases: TGTGCCAGCTCACCACAGAGCACCTCCTACGAGCAGTACTTC. This gives the protein CASSPQSTSYEQYF.

V gene TRBV6-5 combines with J gene TRBJ1-1, with TRBD1 as a possible D gene (5 bases). The V and J ends lost 6 bases and 5 bases respectively, with 13 bases between them. Germline assignment: CDR1 MNHEY and CDR2 SVGAGI. The CDR3 consists of 13 residues. The CDR3 reads CASRPGQSTEAFF. The DNA of the CDR3 is TGTGCCAGCAGACCTGGACAATCAACTGAAGCTTTCTTT.

The rearrangement joins TRBV4-1 to TRBJ2-7, with 11 nucleotides matching TRBD2. With 5 bases clipped from V and 4 bases from J, the junction kept 10 bases outside the gene matches. This CDR3 comprises 16 residues. Germline-derived CDR1 and CDR2 are MGHRA and YSYEKL. CDR3 sequence (DNA): TGCGCCAGCAGCGCGACTAGCGGGATCAAGATTTACGAGCAGTACTTC. It encodes CASSATSGIKIYEQYF.

The V and J genes are TRBV7-9 and TRBJ2-5, with 9 nucleotides matching TRBD1. Germline-derived CDR1 and CDR2 are SEHNR and FQNEAQ (reference sequence). The CDR3 contains 16 residues. V was clipped by 1 base and J by 13 bases; unmatched bases: 16. The CDR3 DNA follows: TGTGCCAGCAGCTTAGGTGGGACAGGGACAACCTACGAGCGGTACTTC. Translated: CASSLGGTGTTYERYF.

The chain has TRBV29-1 and TRBJ2-7; D gene unclear. Between the trimmed V and J ends, which lost 2 bases and 4 bases, there was a span of 15 bases. This CDR3 has 14 residues. Per the germline V gene, CDR1 is SQVTM and CDR2 is ANQGSEA. CDR3 protein: CSVEFWQREYEQYF. The DNA for the CDR3 is TGCAGCGTTGAATTTTGGCAGAGAGAATACGAGCAGTACTTC.